This entry concerns a single T cell receptor beta chain. This CDR3 region has 15 residues. Germline V gene data show CDR1 as MDHEN and CDR2 as SYDVKM. The trim removed 6 bases at V and 3 bases at J, leaving 9 bases unmatched. Clones were sequenced by immunoSEQ multiplex PCR, and TCRdb holds only the in-frame ones, with some missing. This table holds roughly 200,000 clones, around 76% found once. This sample was included in a study of blood T cell repertoires in COVID-19. Sequencing input: peripheral blood. This clonotype was obtained from a woman between 50 and 59 years old with active or convalescent COVID-19. The chain has TRBV28 and TRBJ2-7; TRBD1 aligns across 9 bases. CDR3 region: CASSFLTGGYYEQYF. CDR3 sequence (DNA): TGTGCCAGCAGCTTCTTGACAGGGGGATACTACGAGCAGTACTTC.